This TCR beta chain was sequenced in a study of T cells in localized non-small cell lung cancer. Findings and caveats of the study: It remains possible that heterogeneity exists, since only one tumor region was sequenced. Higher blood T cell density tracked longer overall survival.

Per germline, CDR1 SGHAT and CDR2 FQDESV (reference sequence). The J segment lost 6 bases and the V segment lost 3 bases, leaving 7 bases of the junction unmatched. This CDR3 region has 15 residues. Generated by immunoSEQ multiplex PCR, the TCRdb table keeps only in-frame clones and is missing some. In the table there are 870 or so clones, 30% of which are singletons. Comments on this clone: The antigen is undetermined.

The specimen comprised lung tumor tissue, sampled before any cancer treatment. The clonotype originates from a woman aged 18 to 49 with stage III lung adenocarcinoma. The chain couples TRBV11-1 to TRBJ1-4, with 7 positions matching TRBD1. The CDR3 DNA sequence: TGTGCCAGCAGCTTGATGGGACAGATGGATGAAAAACTGTTTTTT. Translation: CASSLMGQMDEKLFF. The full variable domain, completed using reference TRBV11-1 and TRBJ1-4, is EAEVAQSPRYKITEKSQAVAFWCDPISGHATLYWYRQILGQGPELLVQFQDESVVDDSQLPKDRFSAERLKGVDSTLKIQPAELGDSAMYLCASSLMGQMDEKLFFGSGTQLSVL.